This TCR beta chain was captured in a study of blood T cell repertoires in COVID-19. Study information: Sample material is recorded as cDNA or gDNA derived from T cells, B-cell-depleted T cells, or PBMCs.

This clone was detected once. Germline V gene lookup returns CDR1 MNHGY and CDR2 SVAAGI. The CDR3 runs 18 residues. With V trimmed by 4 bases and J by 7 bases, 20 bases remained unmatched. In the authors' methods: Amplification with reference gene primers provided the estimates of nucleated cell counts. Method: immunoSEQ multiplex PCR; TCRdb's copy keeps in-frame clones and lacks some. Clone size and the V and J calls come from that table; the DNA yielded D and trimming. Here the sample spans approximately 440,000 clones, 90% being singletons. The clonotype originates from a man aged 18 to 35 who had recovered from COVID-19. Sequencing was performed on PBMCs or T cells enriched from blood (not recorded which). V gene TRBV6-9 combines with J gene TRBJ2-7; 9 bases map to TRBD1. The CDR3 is CASSSTGTGFWIQKEQYF. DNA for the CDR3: TGTGCCAGCAGTTCGACCGGGACAGGGTTTTGGATCCAAAAGGAGCAGTACTTC.